This TCR beta chain was captured by sequencing in a study of T cell changes during pregnancy in multiple sclerosis. Sequenced by immunoSEQ multiplex PCR; TCRdb stores in-frame clones only, minus some. In the table there are more than 90,000 clones, around 90% of which are singletons. The CDR3 spans 13 residues. Germline-derived CDR1 and CDR2 are MNHNY and SVGAGI (reference sequence). V was cut by 8 bases and J by 1 base, with 11 bases left in between. This TCR was sampled from a female donor with multiple sclerosis, enrolled in a pregnancy study. The rearrangement joins TRBV6-6 to TRBJ1-1; tentative D call: TRBD1 (5 bases). Here the sequenced sample was peripheral blood, taken in the third trimester of pregnancy. CDR3 DNA sequence: TGTGCCAGCGAGGCAGGGTGGAACACTGAAGCTTTCTTT. This sequence encodes CASEAGWNTEAFF.